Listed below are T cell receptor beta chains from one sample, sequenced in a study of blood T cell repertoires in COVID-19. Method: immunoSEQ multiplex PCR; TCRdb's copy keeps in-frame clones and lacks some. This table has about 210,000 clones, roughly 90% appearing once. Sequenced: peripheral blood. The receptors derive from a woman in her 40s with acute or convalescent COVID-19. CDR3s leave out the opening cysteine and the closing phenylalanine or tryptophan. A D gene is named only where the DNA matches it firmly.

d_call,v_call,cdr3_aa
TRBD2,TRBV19,ASTSGGETQY
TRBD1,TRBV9,ASSVGPPTGYGYT
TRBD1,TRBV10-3,AIRLPDREGYGYT
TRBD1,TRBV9,ASSVGTGPSTGELF
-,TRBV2,ASSDQGNYGYT
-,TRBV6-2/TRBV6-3,ASSYSGGPSYT
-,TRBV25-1,ARQMSGGEPYSNQPQH
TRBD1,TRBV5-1,ASSTNRGHTEAF
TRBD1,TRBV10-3,ATEPARTGGITEAF
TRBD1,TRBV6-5,ASKGQEETQY
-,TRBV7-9,ASRMDSANTGELF
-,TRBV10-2,ASSESTRAKAYGYT
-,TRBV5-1,ASRRDSYGYT
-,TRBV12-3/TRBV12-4,ASSSTYNEQF
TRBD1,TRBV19,ASIAHRTGTSGEQF
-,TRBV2,ASSEALTGLGYGYT
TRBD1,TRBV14,ASSPRTGNGYT
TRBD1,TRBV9,ASSVGETGSGNTIY
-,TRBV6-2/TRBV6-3,ASSSIDPGTPITDTQY
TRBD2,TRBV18,ASSFKRGAPSTDTQY
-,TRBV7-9,ASSAQGKDSPLH
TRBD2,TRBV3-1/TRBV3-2,ASSQLVTGEMRGSGETQY
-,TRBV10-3,AIKELKLSYT
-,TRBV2,ASSVVDSGNTIY
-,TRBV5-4,ASSNRDTYNSPLH
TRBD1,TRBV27,ASKGQEHTEAF
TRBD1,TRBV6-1,ASSEATGGNTEAF
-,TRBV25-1,ASNQGGGTEAF
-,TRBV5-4,ASTIGGGAAGANVLT
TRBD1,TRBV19,ASQDREHQPQH
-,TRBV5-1,ASSLEVGAGNTIY
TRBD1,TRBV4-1,ASSQVGGTGKYGYT
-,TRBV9,ASSVDGRHANYGYT
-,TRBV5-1,ASRIEPTGVRGSNQPQH
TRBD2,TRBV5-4,ASSLGAGGGRREQF
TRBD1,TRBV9,ASSGWTGGLLHNSPLH
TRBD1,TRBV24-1,ATSEGQGAHGYT
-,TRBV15,ATSRGTGRATGELF
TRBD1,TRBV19,ASSSGQASTEAF
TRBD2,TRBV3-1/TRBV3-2,ASSQGLAATDTQY
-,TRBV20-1,SASYPVSPYGYT
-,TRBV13,ASSLIRTGSGANVLT
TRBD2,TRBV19,ASNPSGGAHGELF
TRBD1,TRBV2,AGNSQTGVNTEAF